This TCR beta chain comes out of a study of cytomegalovirus exposure and HLA in healthy donors. Use of 60 Vbeta and 13 Jbeta primers characterized the PCR. Libraries were prepared by immunoSEQ multiplex PCR; TCRdb keeps only in-frame clonotypes and omits some of them. Counted here are around 110,000 clones, nearly 75% occurring once; the ten biggest clones make up around 5%. The length of the CDR3 is 15 residues. V was pared by 6 bases and J by 6 bases, with 11 bases of the junction left unmatched. The germline gives CDR1 MDHEN, CDR2 SYDVKM. Details on this clone: Its antigen is not identified.

Findings of the study overall: Reported results showed that the classifier diagnosed cytomegalovirus status with high specificity and sensitivity. Several of the most significant clusters were apparently associated with common viral pathogens in a later analysis.

The receptor comes from a man younger than 45 in good health and CMV-seropositive. The chain is built from TRBV28 and TRBJ1-1, with TRBD1 matching over 9 bases. Material for sequencing was PBMCs. In DNA form, the CDR3 reads TGTGCCAGCAGCTCTCAACAGGGGGCGCCTCCTGAAGCTTTCTTT. Its translation: CASSSQQGAPPEAFF. Drawing the rest from reference TRBV28 and TRBJ1-1, the complete variable domain is DVKVTQSSRYLVKRTGEKVFLECVQDMDHENMFWYRQDPGLGLRLIYFSYDVKMKEKGDIPEGYSVSREKKERFSLILESASTNQTSMYLCASSSQQGAPPEAFFGQGTRLTVV.